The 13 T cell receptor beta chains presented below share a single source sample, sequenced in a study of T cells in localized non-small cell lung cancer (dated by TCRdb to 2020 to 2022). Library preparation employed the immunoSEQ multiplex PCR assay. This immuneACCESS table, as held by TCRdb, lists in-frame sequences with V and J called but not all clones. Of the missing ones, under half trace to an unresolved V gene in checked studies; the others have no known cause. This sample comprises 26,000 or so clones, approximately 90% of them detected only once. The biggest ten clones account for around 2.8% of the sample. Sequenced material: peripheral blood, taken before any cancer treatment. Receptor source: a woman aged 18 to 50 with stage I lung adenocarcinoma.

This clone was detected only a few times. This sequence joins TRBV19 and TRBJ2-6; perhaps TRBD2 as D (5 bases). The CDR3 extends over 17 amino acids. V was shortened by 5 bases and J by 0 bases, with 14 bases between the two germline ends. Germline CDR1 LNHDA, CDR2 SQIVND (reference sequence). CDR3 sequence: CASSADFTVSGANVLTF. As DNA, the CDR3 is TGTGCCAGTAGTGCGGACTTTACTGTCTCTGGGGCCAACGTCCTGACTTTC.

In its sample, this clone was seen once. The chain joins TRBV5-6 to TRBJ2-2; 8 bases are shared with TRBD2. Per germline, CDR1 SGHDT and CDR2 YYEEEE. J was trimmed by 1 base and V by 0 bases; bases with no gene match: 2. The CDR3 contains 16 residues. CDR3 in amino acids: CASSLGTSMNTGELFF. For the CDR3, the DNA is TGTGCCAGCAGCTTGGGGACTAGCATGAACACCGGGGAGCTGTTTTTT.

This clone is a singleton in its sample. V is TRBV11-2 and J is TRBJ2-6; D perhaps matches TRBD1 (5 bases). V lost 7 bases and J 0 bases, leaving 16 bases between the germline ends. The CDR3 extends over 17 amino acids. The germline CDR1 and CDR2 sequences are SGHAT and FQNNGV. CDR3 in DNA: TGTGCCAGCAACGATGGTTTAAGGGGCTCTGGGGCCAACGTCCTGACTTTC. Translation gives CASNDGLRGSGANVLTF. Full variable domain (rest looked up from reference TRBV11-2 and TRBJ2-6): EAGVAQSPRYKIIEKRQSVAFWCNPISGHATLYWYQQILGQGPKLLIQFQNNGVVDDSQLPKDRFSAERLKGVDSTLKIQPAKLEDSAVYLCASNDGLRGSGANVLTFGAGSRLTVL.

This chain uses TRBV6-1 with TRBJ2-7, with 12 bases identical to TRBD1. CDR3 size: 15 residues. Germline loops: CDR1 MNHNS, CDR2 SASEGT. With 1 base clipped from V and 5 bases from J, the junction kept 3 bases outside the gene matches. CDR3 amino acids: CASSEEGTGGNEQYF. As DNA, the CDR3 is TGTGCCAGCAGTGAAGAAGGGACAGGGGGCAACGAGCAGTACTTC.

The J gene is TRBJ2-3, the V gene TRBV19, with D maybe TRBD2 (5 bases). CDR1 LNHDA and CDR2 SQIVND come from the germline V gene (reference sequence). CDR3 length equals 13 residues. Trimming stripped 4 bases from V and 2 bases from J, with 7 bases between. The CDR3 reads CASSKGDTDTQYF. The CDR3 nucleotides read TGTGCCAGTAGTAAGGGAGACACAGATACGCAGTATTTT.

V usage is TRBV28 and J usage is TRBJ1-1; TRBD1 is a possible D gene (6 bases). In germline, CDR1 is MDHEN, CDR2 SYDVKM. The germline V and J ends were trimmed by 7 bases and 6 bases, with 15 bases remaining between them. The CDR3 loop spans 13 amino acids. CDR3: CASMRVTGSEAFF. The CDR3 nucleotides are TGTGCCAGCATGAGGGTAACAGGGTCTGAAGCTTTCTTT.

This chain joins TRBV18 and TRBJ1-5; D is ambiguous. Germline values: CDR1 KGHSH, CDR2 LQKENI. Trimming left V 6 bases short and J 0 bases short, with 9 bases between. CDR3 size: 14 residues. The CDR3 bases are TGTGCCAGCTCTGGCAGTTATAGCAATCAGCCCCAGCATTTT. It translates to CASSGSYSNQPQHF.

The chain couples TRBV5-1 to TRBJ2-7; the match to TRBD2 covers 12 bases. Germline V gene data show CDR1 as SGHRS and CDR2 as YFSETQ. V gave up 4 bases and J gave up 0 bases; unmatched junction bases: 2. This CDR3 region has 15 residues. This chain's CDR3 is CASSLLAGGSYEQYF. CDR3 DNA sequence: TGCGCCAGCAGCCTACTAGCGGGAGGCTCCTACGAGCAGTACTTC.

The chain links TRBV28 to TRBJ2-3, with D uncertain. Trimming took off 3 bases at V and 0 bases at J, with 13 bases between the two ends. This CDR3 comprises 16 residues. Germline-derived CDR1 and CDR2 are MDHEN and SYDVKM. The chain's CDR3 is CASSFLGYASTDTQYF. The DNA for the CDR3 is TGTGCCAGCAGTTTTTTGGGTTATGCGAGCACAGATACGCAGTATTTT.

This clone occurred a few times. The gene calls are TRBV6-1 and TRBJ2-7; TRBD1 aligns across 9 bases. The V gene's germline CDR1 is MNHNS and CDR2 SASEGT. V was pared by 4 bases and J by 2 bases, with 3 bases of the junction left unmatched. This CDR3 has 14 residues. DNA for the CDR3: TGTGCCAGCAGTGGACAGGGGGTTGCCTACGAGCAGTACTTC. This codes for CASSGQGVAYEQYF.

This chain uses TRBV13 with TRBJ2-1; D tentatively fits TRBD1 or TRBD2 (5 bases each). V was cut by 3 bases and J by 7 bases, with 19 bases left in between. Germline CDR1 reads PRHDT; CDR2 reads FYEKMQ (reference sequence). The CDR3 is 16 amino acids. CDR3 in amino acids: CASSFLGTSKMNEQFF. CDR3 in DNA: TGTGCCAGCAGCTTTTTAGGGACCTCAAAGATGAATGAGCAGTTCTTC.

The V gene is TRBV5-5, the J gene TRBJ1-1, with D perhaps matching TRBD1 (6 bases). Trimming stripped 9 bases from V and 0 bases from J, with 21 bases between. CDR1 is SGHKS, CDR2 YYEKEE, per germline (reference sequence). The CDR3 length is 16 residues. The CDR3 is CATKHTGTRMNTEAFF. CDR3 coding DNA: TGTGCCACCAAGCATACCGGGACAAGAATGAACACTGAAGCTTTCTTT.

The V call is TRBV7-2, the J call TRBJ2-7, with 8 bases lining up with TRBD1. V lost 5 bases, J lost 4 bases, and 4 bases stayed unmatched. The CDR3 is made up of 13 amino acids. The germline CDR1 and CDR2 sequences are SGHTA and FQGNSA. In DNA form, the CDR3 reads TGTGCCAGCAGCCGGACAGGGTTGTACGAGCAGTACTTC. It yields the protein CASSRTGLYEQYF.